This T cell receptor (beta chain) was found in a study of cytomegalovirus exposure and HLA in healthy donors. Amplification used 60 Vbeta primers and 13 Jbeta primers. Per the original methods: Roughly 11 million shared chains were among around 80 million unique TCR beta chains counted in a later analysis. Here immunoSEQ multiplex PCR was the method, and the copy in TCRdb shows in-frame clones only, minus some. Clonal size and the V and J genes are those of that table, whereas D and trimming came from the DNA. The sample holds about 180,000 clones, approximately 80% seen once. The trim removed 7 bases at V and 4 bases at J, leaving 5 bases unmatched. Per the germline V gene, CDR1 is SQVTM and CDR2 is ANQGSEA. This CDR3 comprises 13 residues. While unrecorded immune exposures were likely, the donors were nominally healthy when sampled.

The V and J genes are TRBV29-1 and TRBJ2-2; TRBD1 matches 8 bases. Material for sequencing was PBMCs. This receptor was obtained from a man aged 55 to 70 in good health and CMV-seronegative. CDR3 region: CSARTGTTGELFF. The CDR3 bases are TGCAGCGCTAGGACAGGGACCACCGGGGAGCTGTTTTTT.